This T cell receptor beta chain was sequenced for a study of blood T cell repertoires in COVID-19. As for the study in general: Sites across the United States, Italy and Spain contributed samples from acute and convalescent COVID-19. T cells, B-cell-depleted T cells, or PBMCs supplied cDNA or gDNA.

This clone has a handful of counts. The V segment lost 6 bases and the J segment 7 bases; nucleotides outside the gene matches: 5. This CDR3 spans 13 amino acids. CDR1 is MNHEY, CDR2 SVGAGI, per germline. Authors' data handling: The assay estimated nucleated cells by amplifying reference gene primers. Measured with immunoSEQ multiplex PCR; TCRdb has only the in-frame clones, and not every one. V and J calls plus clone size are reproduced from that table; the DNA served to infer D and trimming. The repertoire includes 200,000 to 300,000 clones, under 85% of them detected once, and roughly 5.5% sits in the top ten.

Sequencing was carried out using peripheral blood. The receptor comes from a human donor in a cohort sampled during active COVID-19. This chain uses TRBV6-5 with TRBJ1-4; 7 bases line up with TRBD1. The CDR3: CASRNRGIEKLFF. CDR3 bases: TGTGCCAGCAGGAACAGGGGCATTGAAAAACTGTTTTTT.